Shown below are 6 T cell receptor beta chains from a single sample sequenced in a study of CD8 T cells in Susac syndrome. Random hexamers primed reverse transcription of about 0.45 to 1 ug RNA. TCRdb ran MiXCR on the immunoSEQ multiplex PCR reads and lists one entry per CDR3 protein. The table lists some 180,000 distinct CDR3 sequences, about 91% of them singletons. Specimen: CD4+ T cells from PBMCs. All receptors come from a human donor with Susac syndrome.

CDR3 region: CASSATGEQKTQYF. In nucleotides, the CDR3 is TGTGCCAGTAGCGCTACAGGGGAGCAAAAGACCCAGTACTTC. The genes are TRBV19 and TRBJ2-5; 7 positions match TRBD1. CDR3 length: 14 residues. The V and J ends lost 6 bases and 6 bases, in that order; junction bases with no gene match: 10. Germline V gene lookup returns CDR1 LNHDA and CDR2 SQIVND (reference sequence).

The rearrangement uses TRBV29-1 and TRBJ1-6, with 7 bases fitting TRBD1. This CDR3 is built from 14 residues. In germline, CDR1 is SQVTM, CDR2 ANQGSEA. Losses at the gene ends were 5 bases for V and 5 bases for J; bases not matched to a gene: 6. The CDR3 DNA sequence: TGCAGCGTTCGGTTCGGGACAGATAATTCACCCCTCCACTTT. This codes for CSVRFGTDNSPLHF.

V and J are TRBV18 and TRBJ2-1; perhaps TRBD1 as D (6 bases). Trimming removed 4 bases from V and 5 bases from J, with 12 bases in between. The CDR3 has 14 amino acids. Germline CDR1 and CDR2: KGHSH and LQKENI. CDR3 sequence: CASSRNQGHNEQFF. The CDR3 DNA sequence: TGTGCCAGCTCACGGAACCAGGGGCACAATGAGCAGTTCTTC.

This clonotype was observed once. The chain combines TRBV7-3 with TRBJ2-7; D is tentatively TRBD1 or TRBD2 (6 bases each). V was pared by 1 base and J by 1 base, with 11 bases between. This CDR3 is 15 amino acids long. From germline, CDR1 is SGHTA and CDR2 FQGTGA. The CDR3: CASSLNSGASYEQYF. The CDR3 DNA reads as TGTGCCAGCAGCTTAAATTCGGGGGCGTCCTACGAGCAGTACTTC.

In this sample, this clonotype turned up once. The junction departs from the called germline gene at one end, perhaps through a read error. The CDR3 loop is CASNVGTGHNQPQLF. CDR3 nucleotides: TGTGCCAGCAACGTAGGGACAGGGCACAATCAGCCCCAGCTTTTT. The chain couples TRBV9 to TRBJ1-5; 9 nucleotides agree with TRBD1. From germline, CDR1 is SGDLS and CDR2 YYNGEE. The CDR3 totals 15 residues.

The rearrangement uses TRBV2 and TRBJ2-7; 13 bases agree with TRBD2. The CDR3 is 13 amino acids. V was clipped by 6 bases and J by 12 bases; unmatched bases: 8. CDR1 and CDR2 from the germline V gene are SNHLY and FYNNEI. The CDR3 sequence is CASRRGLAGMGYF. The CDR3 nucleotides read TGTGCCAGCAGGAGGGGACTAGCGGGAATGGGGTACTTC.